This TCR beta chain was sequenced for a study of T-cell reconstitution after alpha-beta-depleted transplantation in children. The table lists this clonotype with a few counts. Unique molecular identifiers featured in how the TCRbeta library was prepared. TCRdb re-derived calls from the PCR reads in MiXCR, one entry per CDR3 protein. Of fewer than 550,000 distinct CDR3 sequences listed, 11% are singletons. The CDR3 spans 18 residues. CDR1 is SGHAT, CDR2 FQNNGV, per germline. V was clipped by 3 bases and J by 5 bases; unmatched bases: 12. The clonotype was recovered from a human donor who donated a stem cell graft to a child with acute myeloid leukemia. The rearrangement links TRBV11-2 to TRBJ2-1; 11 nucleotides line up with TRBD2. The input for sequencing was PBMCs from the stem cell graft donor, taken from the stem cell graft. CDR3 bases: TGTGCCAGCAGCTTGGGGACTAGCGGAAAAGGAGGCCACAATGAGCAGTTCTTC. Translated, it gives CASSLGTSGKGGHNEQFF.